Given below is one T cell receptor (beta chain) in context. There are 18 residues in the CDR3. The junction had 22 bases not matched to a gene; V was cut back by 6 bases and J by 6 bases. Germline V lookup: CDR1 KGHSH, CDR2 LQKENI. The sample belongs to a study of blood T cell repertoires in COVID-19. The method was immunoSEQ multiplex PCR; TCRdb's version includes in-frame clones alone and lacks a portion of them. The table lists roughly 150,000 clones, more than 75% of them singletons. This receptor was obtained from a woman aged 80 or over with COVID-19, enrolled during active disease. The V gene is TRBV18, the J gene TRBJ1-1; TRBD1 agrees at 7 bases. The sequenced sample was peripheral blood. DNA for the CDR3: TGTGCCAGCTCTTTAATCCTCGGAGGGGGCGGTGTAGTCCCTGAAGCTTTCTTT. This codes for CASSLILGGGGVVPEAFF.